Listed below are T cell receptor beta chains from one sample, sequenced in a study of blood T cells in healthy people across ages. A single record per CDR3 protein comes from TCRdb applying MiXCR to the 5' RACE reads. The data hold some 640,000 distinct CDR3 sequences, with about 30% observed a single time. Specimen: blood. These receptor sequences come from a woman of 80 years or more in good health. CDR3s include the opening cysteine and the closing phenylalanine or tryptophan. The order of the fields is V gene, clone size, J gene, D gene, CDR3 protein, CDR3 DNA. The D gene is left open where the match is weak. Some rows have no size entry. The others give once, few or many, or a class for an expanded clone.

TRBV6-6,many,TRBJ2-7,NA,CASTRLEPYEQYF,TGTGCCAGCACCCGATTGGAACCTTACGAGCAGTACTTC
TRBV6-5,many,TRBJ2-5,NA,CASSKYRVAGETQYF,TGTGCCAGCAGTAAATACAGGGTTGCTGGAGAGACCCAGTACTTC
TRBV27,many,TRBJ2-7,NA,CASSKTPRGEQYF,TGTGCCAGCAGTAAAACCCCTCGGGGGGAGCAGTACTTC
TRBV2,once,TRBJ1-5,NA,CASSRLSSAQPQHF,TGTGCCAGCAGCCGGCTTTCGTCGGCTCAGCCCCAGCATTTT
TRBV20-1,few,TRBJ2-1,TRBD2,CSASLSGGAFSEQFF,TGCAGTGCTAGTCTTAGCGGGGGGGCCTTTAGTGAGCAGTTCTTC
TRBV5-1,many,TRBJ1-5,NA,CASSPTSNPNQPQHF,TGCGCCAGCAGCCCCACAAGTAACCCTAATCAGCCCCAGCATTTT
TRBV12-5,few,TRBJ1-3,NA,CASGLGTAAGNTIYF,TGTGCTAGTGGTTTGGGGACAGCGGCTGGAAACACCATATATTTT
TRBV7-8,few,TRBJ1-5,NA,CASSFTAGSRRPQHF,TGTGCCAGCAGCTTCACAGCAGGGTCCCGAAGGCCCCAGCATTTT
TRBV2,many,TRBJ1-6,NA,CASKGQSYNSPLHF,TGTGCCAGCAAAGGGCAGTCATATAATTCACCCCTCCACTTT
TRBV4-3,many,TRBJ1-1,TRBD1,CASSHRGQGMAFF,TGCGCCAGCAGCCACCGAGGACAGGGGATGGCTTTCTTT
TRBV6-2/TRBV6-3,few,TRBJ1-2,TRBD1,CASSLWTGPGDGYTF,TGTGCCAGCAGTCTCTGGACAGGACCGGGCGACGGCTACACCTTC
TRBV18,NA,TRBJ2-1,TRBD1,CVSSPLGTGGLSSYNEQFF,TGTGTCAGCTCACCACTTGGGACAGGGGGCTTAAGCTCCTACAATGAGCAGTTCTTC
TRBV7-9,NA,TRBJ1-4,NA,CASSLIRQMQTEKLFF,TGTGCCAGCAGCTTGATTAGACAGATGCAAACCGAAAAACTGTTTTTT
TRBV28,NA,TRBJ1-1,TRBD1,CASSESRQGIAFF,TGTGCCAGCAGTGAATCACGACAGGGGATTGCTTTCTTT
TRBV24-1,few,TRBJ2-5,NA,CATSDFRLSVYF,TGTGCCACCAGTGATTTTAGACTCTCCGTGTACTTC
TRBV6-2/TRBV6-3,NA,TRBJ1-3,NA,CASSTVRGTGNTIYF,TGTGCCAGCAGTACCGTACGAGGGACTGGAAACACCATATATTTT
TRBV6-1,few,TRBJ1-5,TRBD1,CASSEISTGTGNQPQHF,TGTGCCAGCAGTGAAATCTCGACAGGGACAGGCAATCAGCCCCAGCATTTT
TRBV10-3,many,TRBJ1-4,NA,CAAHPQLGEKLFF,TGTGCCGCGCACCCTCAACTGGGGGAAAAACTGTTTTTT
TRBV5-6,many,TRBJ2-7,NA,CASGRDRSSYEQYF,TGTGCCAGCGGTCGGGACCGGAGCTCCTACGAGCAGTACTTC
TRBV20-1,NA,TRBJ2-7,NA,CSASSGAAYEQYF,TGCAGTGCTAGTAGCGGAGCCGCCTACGAGCAGTACTTC
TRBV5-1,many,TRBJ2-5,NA,CATRSGAGEETQYF,TGCGCCACCAGATCGGGGGCCGGCGAAGAGACCCAGTACTTC
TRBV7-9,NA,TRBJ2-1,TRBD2,CASADRGEGRNEQFF,TGTGCCAGCGCTGACCGGGGGGAGGGCCGCAATGAGCAGTTCTTC
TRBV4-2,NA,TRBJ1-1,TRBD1,CASSPGRQGGTEAFF,TGTGCCAGCAGCCCTGGCCGACAGGGCGGCACTGAAGCTTTCTTT
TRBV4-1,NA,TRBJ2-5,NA,CASSQEPQGGLRETQYF,TGCGCCAGCAGCCAAGAACCTCAGGGAGGTCTGAGAGAGACCCAGTACTTC
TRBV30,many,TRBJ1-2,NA,CAWRGGGYGYTF,TGTGCCTGGAGAGGGGGGGGCTATGGCTACACCTTC
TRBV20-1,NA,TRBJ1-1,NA,CSASRTGYTEAFF,TGCAGTGCTAGCCGTACAGGGTACACTGAAGCTTTCTTT
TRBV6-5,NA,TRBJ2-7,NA,CASSPTTYERYF,TGTGCCAGCAGTCCGACCACCTACGAGCGGTACTTC
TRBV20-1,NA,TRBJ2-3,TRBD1,CSALTGAHLPDTQYF,TGCAGTGCTCTAACAGGGGCCCACCTTCCAGATACGCAGTATTTT
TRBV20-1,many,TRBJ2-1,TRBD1,CSARTGAYNEQFF,TGCAGTGCACGGACAGGGGCCTACAATGAGCAGTTCTTC
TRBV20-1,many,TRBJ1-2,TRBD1,CSAISPTGNYGYTF,TGCAGTGCTATAAGTCCGACAGGGAACTATGGCTACACCTTC
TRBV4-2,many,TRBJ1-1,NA,CASSQDRIGPNTEAFF,TGTGCCAGCAGCCAAGATCGGATAGGACCGAACACTGAAGCTTTCTTT
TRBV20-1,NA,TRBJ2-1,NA,CSAPGRLEGDEQFF,TGCAGTGCTCCGGGCCGCCTCGAGGGCGATGAGCAGTTCTTC
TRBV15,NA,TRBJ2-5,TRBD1,CATSRGSGNRDRGLKTQYF,TGTGCCACCAGCAGAGGGTCGGGCAACCGGGACAGGGGGTTGAAGACCCAGTACTTC
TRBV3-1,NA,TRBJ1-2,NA,CASSHPTGENGYTF,TGTGCCAGCAGCCATCCCACTGGGGAGAATGGCTACACCTTC
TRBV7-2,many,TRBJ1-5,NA,CASSYGPGSNQPQHF,TGTGCCAGCAGCTATGGGCCCGGGAGCAATCAGCCCCAGCATTTT
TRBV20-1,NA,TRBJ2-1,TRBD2,CSARGTSGGAYEQFF,TGCAGTGCTAGAGGGACTAGCGGGGGGGCCTATGAGCAGTTCTTC
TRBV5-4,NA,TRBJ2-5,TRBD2,CASSITSGVYNEQYF,TGTGCCAGCAGCATCACTAGCGGGGTATACAATGAGCAGTACTTC
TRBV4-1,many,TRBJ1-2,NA,CASSQPLGKDYGYTF,TGCGCCAGCAGCCAACCCCTGGGCAAAGACTATGGCTACACCTTC
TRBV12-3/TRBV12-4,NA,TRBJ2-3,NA,CASRPGGTMSTDTQYF,TGTGCCAGCAGACCGGGGGGCACCATGAGCACAGATACGCAGTATTTT
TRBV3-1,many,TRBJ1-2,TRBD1,CASSRTGGSNYGYTF,TGTGCCAGCAGCAGGACAGGGGGCTCTAACTATGGCTACACCTTC
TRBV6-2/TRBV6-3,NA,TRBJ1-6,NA,CASSTRASSYNSPLHF,TGTGCCAGCAGCACCAGAGCGAGCTCCTATAATTCACCCCTCCACTTT
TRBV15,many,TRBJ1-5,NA,CATSRDLSGPQHF,TGTGCCACCAGCAGAGATCTCTCAGGACCCCAGCATTTT
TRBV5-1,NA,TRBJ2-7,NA,CASSLVGGLNEQYF,TGCGCCAGCAGCTTGGTTGGGGGGCTGAACGAGCAGTACTTC